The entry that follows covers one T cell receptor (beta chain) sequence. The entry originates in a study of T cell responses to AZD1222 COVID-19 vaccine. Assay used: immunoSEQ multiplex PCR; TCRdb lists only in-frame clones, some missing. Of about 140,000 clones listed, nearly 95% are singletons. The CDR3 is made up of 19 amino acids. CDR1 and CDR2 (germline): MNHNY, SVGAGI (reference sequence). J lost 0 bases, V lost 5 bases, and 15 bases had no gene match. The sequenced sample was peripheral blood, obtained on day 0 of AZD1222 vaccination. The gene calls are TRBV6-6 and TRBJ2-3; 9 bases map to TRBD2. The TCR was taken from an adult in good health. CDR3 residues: CASSRGSGSGSSSTDTQYF. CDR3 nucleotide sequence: TGTGCCAGCAGTCGCGGTAGCGGTAGCGGGAGCTCTAGCACAGATACGCAGTATTTT.